This passage covers 9 T cell receptor beta chains from one sample sequenced in a study of shared clonotypes between healthy human individuals (dated by TCRdb to 2019 to 2021). The library came from the immunoSEQ multiplex PCR assay. TCRdb holds this immuneACCESS table with in-frame rearrangements only. Some clones are missing; in checked studies, unresolved V genes explain under half, and the rest has no known cause. In this sample the table shows 550,000 to 750,000 clones, 95% to 96% of which occur a single time. Around 0.097% of the sample is in the top ten clones. CD8 naive samples were CD45RO-negative cells positively selected for CCR7, giving a CD45RA+CCR7+ population that excluded TemRA cells. The sample was naive CD8+ T cells sorted from blood. According to the study, the label for this sample's cell subset or site signals: CD45RA+CCR7+. The receptor source for this set is a woman aged 25 to 45 in good health.

This clone was recorded only once. The CDR3 protein is CASSFGLAGEGSNEQFF. CDR3 nucleotide sequence: TGTGCCAGCAGTTTCGGGCTAGCGGGAGAAGGGAGCAATGAGCAGTTCTTC. The V gene is TRBV28, the J gene TRBJ2-1, with 10 positions matching TRBD2. Germline V lookup: CDR1 MDHEN, CDR2 SYDVKM. CDR3 length: 17 residues. J gave up 6 bases and V 3 bases, and 11 bases lay outside the gene matches.

The chain uses TRBV18 and TRBJ1-4; a possible D gene is TRBD1 (5 bases). V lost 2 bases, J lost 7 bases, and 17 bases lay in between. The germline V gene has CDR1 KGHSH and CDR2 LQKENI. The CDR3 is made up of 16 amino acids. Written as DNA, the CDR3 is TGTGCCAGCTCACCAAAACCTGCGGGAAGGGGTGAAAAACTGTTTTTT. It translates to CASSPKPAGRGEKLFF.

This clone was recorded once. The chain has TRBV2 and TRBJ2-4; possibly TRBD2 for D (5 bases). CDR3 length equals 18 residues. CDR1 is SNHLY, CDR2 FYNNEI, per germline. V lost 0 bases to trimming and J lost 0 bases, with 15 bases between them. The CDR3, as DNA: TGTGCCAGCAGTGAAGCGGTTCGTGACGGGGTAGCCAAAAACATTCAGTACTTC. Amino acid sequence: CASSEAVRDGVAKNIQYF.

This clone was observed a few times. The rearrangement uses TRBV4-1 and TRBJ1-1; possibly TRBD1 for D (6 bases). V lost 8 bases and J lost 1, with 8 bases in between. CDR3 length: 12 amino acids. CDR1 is MGHRA, CDR2 YSYEKL, per germline. CDR3 sequence reads: CASLGGNTEAFF. DNA of the CDR3: TGCGCCAGCCTAGGGGGGAACACTGAAGCTTTCTTT.

The rearrangement links TRBV5-8 to TRBJ2-5; D is unresolved. CDR1 SGHTS and CDR2 YDEGEE come from the germline V gene. V was clipped by 2 bases and J by 4 bases, with 12 bases between them. The CDR3 contains 14 residues. CDR3 coding DNA: TGTGCCAGCAGCTTCGGACCACCCCCAGAGACCCAGTACTTC. It is translated as CASSFGPPPETQYF.

The rearrangement joins TRBV10-3 to TRBJ2-1, with D unresolved. Germline loops: CDR1 ENHRY, CDR2 SYGVKD. The V and J ends lost 8 bases and 6 bases respectively, with 11 bases between them. The CDR3 has 12 residues. CDR3 in DNA: TGTGCCATCGAGGAGCCGGGCAATGAGCAGTTCTTC. Translated: CAIEEPGNEQFF.

The V and J genes are TRBV4-1 and TRBJ2-2; D not resolved. Per the germline V gene, CDR1 is MGHRA and CDR2 is YSYEKL. This CDR3 contains 15 residues. Trimming removed 2 bases at V and 1 base at J, with 8 bases between. The CDR3 is CASSQLTLNTGELFF. The CDR3 nucleotides read TGCGCCAGCAGCCAACTAACGTTGAACACCGGGGAGCTGTTTTTT.

This clone showed up just a few times. This chain links TRBV27 with TRBJ2-7; D not resolved. Germline V gives CDR1 MNHEY, CDR2 SMNVEV (reference sequence). The germline V and J ends were trimmed by 6 bases and 3 bases, with 9 bases remaining between them. This CDR3 is built from 12 residues. The CDR3 protein is CASRGPDYEQYF. For the CDR3, the DNA is TGTGCCAGCAGAGGGCCAGACTACGAGCAGTACTTC.

Only one count was recorded for this clone. The chain recombines TRBV18 with TRBJ2-3; D uncertain. The V end lost 3 bases, the J end lost 0 bases, and 7 bases lay between the germline ends. The germline CDR1 and CDR2 sequences are KGHSH and LQKENI. This CDR3 is 14 amino acids long. CDR3 protein: CASSPTLSTDTQYF. CDR3 DNA sequence: TGTGCCAGCTCACCTACGCTTAGCACAGATACGCAGTATTTT.